This TCR beta chain was observed in a study of cytomegalovirus exposure and HLA in healthy donors. Study-wide results and limits: With further analysis later on, most CMV-associated TCR beta chains appeared HLA-restricted. The only immune exposure information that was available was CMV serostatus. In a later analysis, across HLA loci, associated TCR counts were highest for DRB1, lowest for HLA-C.

The V gene's germline CDR1 is MRHNA and CDR2 SNTAGT. The CDR3 is 17 residues long. V was clipped by 3 bases and J by 0 bases; unmatched bases: 1. This clone showed up just a few times. Antigen specificity is unknown. PCR employed 60 Vbeta and 13 Jbeta primers. Generated by immunoSEQ multiplex PCR, the TCRdb table keeps only in-frame clones and is missing some. Of 100,000 to 150,000 clones in the sample, about 84% were seen once. The chain joins TRBV6-4 to TRBJ2-6; the match to TRBD1 covers 11 bases. The source is a man younger than 30 in good health and CMV-seropositive. Material: PBMCs. CDR3 DNA: TGTGCCAGCAGTGAGGGGACAGGGGGCTCTGGGGCCAACGTCCTGACTTTC. This translates into CASSEGTGGSGANVLTF.